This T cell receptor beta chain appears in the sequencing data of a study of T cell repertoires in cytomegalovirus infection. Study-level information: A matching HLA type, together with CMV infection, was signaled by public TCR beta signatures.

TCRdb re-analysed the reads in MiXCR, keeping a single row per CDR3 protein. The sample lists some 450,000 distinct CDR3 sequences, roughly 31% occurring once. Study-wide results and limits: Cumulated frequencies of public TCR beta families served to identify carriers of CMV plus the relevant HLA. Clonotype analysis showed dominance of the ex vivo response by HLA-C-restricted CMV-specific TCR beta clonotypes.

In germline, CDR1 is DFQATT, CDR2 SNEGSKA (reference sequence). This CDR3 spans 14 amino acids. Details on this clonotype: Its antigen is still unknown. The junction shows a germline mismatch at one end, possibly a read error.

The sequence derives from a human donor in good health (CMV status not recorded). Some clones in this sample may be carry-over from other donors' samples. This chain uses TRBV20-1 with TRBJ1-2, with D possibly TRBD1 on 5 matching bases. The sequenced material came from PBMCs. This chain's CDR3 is CSGRAQDSVLGYTF. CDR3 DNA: TGCAGTGGTAGAGCACAGGACTCCGTCCTGGGCTACACCTTC.